This is a list of T cell receptor beta chains from one sample in a study of T cell responses to AZD1222 COVID-19 vaccine. Clones were read by immunoSEQ multiplex PCR, and TCRdb kept only the in-frame ones, dropping some. The table has about 110,000 clones, roughly 88% seen once. This sample comprised peripheral blood, obtained on day 0 of AZD1222 vaccination. All receptors come from an adult in good health. The CDR3 runs from the conserved cysteine through the conserved F or W. The order of the fields is V gene, J gene, D gene, clone size, CDR3 DNA, CDR3 protein. A D gene is named only where the DNA matches it firmly. Rows may omit the clone size; those that give it use once, few, many or a size class.

v_gene: TRBV19; j_gene: TRBJ1-1; d_gene: .; abundance: .; CDR3nt: TGTGCCAGTATCGGTGGGGCGAGCACTGAAGCTTTCTTT; CDR3aa: CASIGGASTEAFF
v_gene: TRBV18; j_gene: TRBJ1-5; d_gene: TRBD1; abundance: .; CDR3nt: TGTGCCAGCTCTCGGGGACAGGCTAAGGATCAGCCCCAGCATTTT; CDR3aa: CASSRGQAKDQPQHF
v_gene: TRBV11-3; j_gene: TRBJ2-5; d_gene: .; abundance: .; CDR3nt: TGTGCCAGCAGCTTTGGGGGGAAAGGGACCCAGTACTTC; CDR3aa: CASSFGGKGTQYF
v_gene: TRBV25-1; j_gene: TRBJ1-2; d_gene: .; abundance: .; CDR3nt: TGTGCCAGCAGTGAGGGCCCGGGATGGGACTATGGCTACACCTTC; CDR3aa: CASSEGPGWDYGYTF
v_gene: TRBV6-5; j_gene: TRBJ1-2; d_gene: TRBD1; abundance: once; CDR3nt: TGTGCCAGCAGTTACTCGGGACAGGGGTTTCGTTCTGGCTACACCTTC; CDR3aa: CASSYSGQGFRSGYTF
v_gene: TRBV6-4; j_gene: TRBJ1-6; d_gene: .; abundance: few; CDR3nt: TGTGCCAGCAGTGACTCGGCCTATAATTCACCCCTCCACTTT; CDR3aa: CASSDSAYNSPLHF
v_gene: TRBV28; j_gene: TRBJ2-2; d_gene: .; abundance: .; CDR3nt: TGTGCCAGCAGTAGGCAGTGGACCGGGGAGCTGTTTTTT; CDR3aa: CASSRQWTGELFF
v_gene: TRBV2; j_gene: TRBJ1-2; d_gene: .; abundance: .; CDR3nt: TGTGCCAGCAGTCGACAGTCAAGCTATGGCTACACCTTC; CDR3aa: CASSRQSSYGYTF
v_gene: TRBV13; j_gene: TRBJ1-1; d_gene: .; abundance: .; CDR3nt: TGTGCCAGCAGCTTAGGTCATTTGACACGGAACACTGAAGCTTTCTTT; CDR3aa: CASSLGHLTRNTEAFF
v_gene: TRBV19; j_gene: TRBJ1-3; d_gene: .; abundance: .; CDR3nt: TGTGCCAGTAGTCGAAACACCATATATTTT; CDR3aa: CASSRNTIYF
v_gene: TRBV29-1; j_gene: TRBJ1-1; d_gene: .; abundance: .; CDR3nt: TGCAGCGTTGAACCGGGGGCGCCCACTGAAGCTTTCTTT; CDR3aa: CSVEPGAPTEAFF
v_gene: TRBV7-3; j_gene: TRBJ2-5; d_gene: .; abundance: .; CDR3nt: TGTGCCAGCAGCTTGGGACCTTCAGAAGAGACCCAGTACTTC; CDR3aa: CASSLGPSEETQYF
v_gene: TRBV6-1; j_gene: TRBJ2-2; d_gene: TRBD2; abundance: .; CDR3nt: TGTGCCAGCAGTGCCGGACTAGCGGGAGGCCTGGGGACCGGGGAGCTGTTTTTT; CDR3aa: CASSAGLAGGLGTGELFF
v_gene: TRBV9; j_gene: TRBJ1-2; d_gene: .; abundance: .; CDR3nt: TGTGCCAGCAGCGTAGCCCCGGGGACTTCCTATGGCTACACCTTC; CDR3aa: CASSVAPGTSYGYTF
v_gene: TRBV7-3; j_gene: TRBJ1-2; d_gene: .; abundance: .; CDR3nt: TGTGCCAGCAGCTTAACCCAGGATAGGGCCCACACCTTC; CDR3aa: CASSLTQDRAHTF
v_gene: TRBV9; j_gene: TRBJ2-2; d_gene: .; abundance: few; CDR3nt: TGTGCCAGCAGCGTTAGGGCTAGGTCTGACACCGGGGAGCTGTTTTTT; CDR3aa: CASSVRARSDTGELFF